Shown below are 30 T cell receptor beta chains from a single sample sequenced in a study of shared clonotypes between healthy human individuals. Naive-designated CD8 cells lacked CD45RO, were positively enriched for CCR7, and omitted terminally differentiated effector memory CD45RA+ cells. Repertoires were generated with immunoSEQ multiplex PCR, while TCRdb's copy carries only in-frame clones and drops some. This sample carries some 580,000 clones, roughly 98% of them seen once, and the ten largest clones take 0.3%. The sample was naive CD8+ T cells sorted from blood. Receptors were obtained from a man aged 25-40 years in good health.

This sequence joins TRBV7-6 and TRBJ2-2; D gene ambiguous. The CDR3 covers 16 residues. Deletions cut 1 base from V and 2 bases from J, with 11 bases between. Germline CDR1 SGHVS, CDR2 FNYEAQ. CDR3 sequence reads: CASSLGGVINTGELFF. The CDR3 DNA sequence: TGTGCCAGCAGCTTAGGTGGGGTAATTAACACCGGGGAGCTGTTTTTT. Using reference TRBV7-6 and TRBJ2-2 for the parts outside the CDR3, the full variable domain is GAGVSQSPRYKVTKRGQDVALRCDPISGHVSLYWYRQALGQGPEFLTYFNYEAQQDKSGLPNDRFSAERPEGSISTLTIQRTEQRDSAMYRCASSLGGVINTGELFFGEGSRLTVL.

This clone was recorded only once. Other DNA sequences of this sample code for an identical CDR3. V usage is TRBV28 and J usage is TRBJ2-7; D is possibly TRBD1 (6 bases). V lost 4 bases and J lost 4, with 11 bases in between. Germline V gene lookup returns CDR1 MDHEN and CDR2 SYDVKM. This CDR3 spans 13 amino acids. The CDR3 sequence: CASSYGQIYEQYF. The DNA of the CDR3 is TGTGCCAGCAGTTATGGACAGATTTACGAGCAGTACTTC.

This chain uses TRBV28 with TRBJ2-3; D may match TRBD1 or TRBD2 (8 bases each). The V and J ends lost 10 bases and 0 bases respectively, with 29 bases between them. Germline-derived CDR1 and CDR2 are MDHEN and SYDVKM. The CDR3 sequence is 19 residues long. Here the CDR3 DNA reads TGTGCCACGGGACAGGCGGAAGGCGGGAGGTGGGGTAGCACAGATACGCAGTATTTT. This sequence encodes CATGQAEGGRWGSTDTQYF.

The rearrangement uses TRBV11-2 and TRBJ2-7; TRBD1 aligns across 7 bases. Germline CDR1 and CDR2: SGHAT and FQNNGV. The CDR3 runs 13 residues. Germline trimming cut 5 bases from V and 6 bases from J; bases unmatched to any gene: 7. The CDR3 DNA reads TGTGCCAGCAGCCCGAGGACAGGTGGCGAGCAGTACTTC. Translation gives CASSPRTGGEQYF.

V is TRBV18 and J is TRBJ2-1, with 7 bases fitting TRBD1. Trimming took 5 bases from V and 0 from J; bases not matched to a gene: 19. The length of the CDR3 is 20 residues. Germline-derived CDR1 and CDR2 are KGHSH and LQKENI. The CDR3 sequence: CASSTRTRQGPEGSYNEQFF. The CDR3 DNA sequence: TGTGCCAGCTCAACCAGGACAAGACAGGGCCCTGAGGGCTCCTACAATGAGCAGTTCTTC.

This clone has only a few counts. The genes are TRBV4-1 and TRBJ2-1; 8 bases match TRBD2. J was trimmed by 2 bases and V by 5 bases; bases with no gene match: 5. The CDR3 spans 15 residues. Germline CDR1 and CDR2: MGHRA and YSYEKL. CDR3 region: CASSYTSGAYNEQFF. CDR3 DNA sequence: TGCGCCAGCAGCTATACTAGCGGAGCCTACAATGAGCAGTTCTTC.

This rearrangement joins TRBV11-2 to TRBJ2-5; 8 bases map to TRBD2. The CDR3 spans 17 residues. Trimming removed 0 bases from V and 4 bases from J; junction bases left unmatched: 10. Germline assignment: CDR1 SGHAT and CDR2 FQNNGV. The CDR3 loop reads CASSLDFLAGGRETQYF. The CDR3 coding sequence is TGTGCCAGCAGCTTAGATTTTTTGGCGGGAGGTCGAGAGACCCAGTACTTC. Complete variable domain (other parts from reference TRBV11-2 and TRBJ2-5): EAGVAQSPRYKIIEKRQSVAFWCNPISGHATLYWYQQILGQGPKLLIQFQNNGVVDDSQLPKDRFSAERLKGVDSTLKIQPAKLEDSAVYLCASSLDFLAGGRETQYFGPGTRLLVL.

V usage is TRBV11-2 and J usage is TRBJ2-5; a possible D gene is TRBD2 (6 bases). Trimming left V 3 bases short and J 5 bases short, with 16 bases between. This CDR3 comprises 15 residues. In germline, CDR1 is SGHAT, CDR2 FQNNGV. The CDR3 coding sequence is TGTGCCAGCAGCTTGGGCGCGGGACCTTATGAGACCCAGTACTTC. Residues: CASSLGAGPYETQYF. Based on the CDR3 plus reference TRBV11-2 and TRBJ2-5, the full variable domain is EAGVAQSPRYKIIEKRQSVAFWCNPISGHATLYWYQQILGQGPKLLIQFQNNGVVDDSQLPKDRFSAERLKGVDSTLKIQPAKLEDSAVYLCASSLGAGPYETQYFGPGTRLLVL.

The V call is TRBV29-1, the J call TRBJ2-2; 10 positions agree with TRBD2. The CDR3 sequence is 16 residues long. CDR1 and CDR2 from the germline V gene are SQVTM and ANQGSEA. Unmatched junction bases numbered 11, after V lost 7 bases and J lost 3 bases. The CDR3 is CSAFLAGTSDTGELFF. CDR3 DNA: TGCAGCGCCTTCCTCGCCGGGACTAGCGACACCGGGGAGCTGTTTTTT.

This CDR3 is CATSRERSPHNEQFF. As DNA, the CDR3 is TGTGCCACCAGCAGAGAGAGATCGCCCCACAATGAGCAGTTCTTC. The chain couples TRBV15 to TRBJ2-1; D not resolved. Trimming took 0 bases from V and 5 from J, leaving 11 bases between them. Germline CDR1 reads LNHNV; CDR2 reads YYDKDF (reference sequence). This CDR3 is 15 amino acids long.

The chain has TRBV25-1 and TRBJ1-4; D gene ambiguous. The CDR3 runs to 13 residues. Looked up from germline, CDR1 is MGHDK and CDR2 is SYGVNS. Trimming removed 1 base from V and 5 bases from J, with 5 bases in between. CDR3 bases: TGTGCCAGCAGTGAATGGTCCAATGAAAAACTGTTTTTT. Protein: CASSEWSNEKLFF.

The gene calls are TRBV5-8 and TRBJ2-7, with a tentative D call TRBD1 (6 bases). CDR1 and CDR2 (germline): SGHTS, YDEGEE. With 4 bases removed from V and 5 bases from J, the gap between germline ends came to 19 bases. The CDR3 covers 15 residues. This CDR3 is CASSIRTVFGDEQYF. The CDR3 coding sequence is TGTGCCAGCAGCATACGGACAGTGTTCGGGGACGAGCAGTACTTC. Full variable domain (remainder filled in from reference TRBV5-8 and TRBJ2-7): EAGVTQSPTHLIKTRGQQATLRCSPISGHTSVYWYQQALGLGLQFLLWYDEGEERNRGNFPPRFSGRQFPNYSSELNVNALELEDSALYLCASSIRTVFGDEQYFGPGTRLTVT.

V is TRBV9 and J is TRBJ1-2; 9 positions match TRBD1. Per the germline V gene, CDR1 is SGDLS and CDR2 is YYNGEE. This CDR3 has 16 amino acids. J lost 4 bases, V lost 0 bases, and 7 bases had no gene match. The CDR3 coding sequence is TGTGCCAGCAGCGTAGGGGACAGGGTTCCTACCTATGGCTACACCTTC. It specifies CASSVGDRVPTYGYTF. The full variable domain, rest sourced from reference TRBV9 and TRBJ1-2, is DSGVTQTPKHLITATGQRVTLRCSPRSGDLSVYWYQQSLDQGLQFLIQYYNGEERAKGNILERFSAQQFPDLHSELNLSSLELGDSALYFCASSVGDRVPTYGYTFGSGTRLTVV.

The V and J genes are TRBV30 and TRBJ1-4; 7 nucleotides align to TRBD1. The CDR3 extends over 14 amino acids. Trimming cost V 1 base and J 8 bases; bases outside gene matches: 7. Per germline, CDR1 GTSNPN and CDR2 SVGIG (reference sequence). The CDR3 here is CAWSGGTAGEKLFF. The CDR3, as DNA: TGTGCCTGGAGTGGGGGGACAGCCGGGGAAAAACTGTTTTTT.

The chain joins TRBV9 to TRBJ2-5, with D perhaps matching TRBD1 (5 bases). Germline V gene data show CDR1 as SGDLS and CDR2 as YYNGEE. V was pared by 3 bases and J by 7 bases, with 13 bases between. This CDR3 has 13 residues. CDR3 region: CASSGLGAVTQYF. In DNA form, the CDR3 reads TGTGCCAGCAGCGGGCTTGGGGCGGTGACCCAGTACTTC.

The chain links TRBV20-1 to TRBJ1-2; D is ambiguous. This CDR3 region has 11 residues. The V gene's germline CDR1 is DFQATT and CDR2 SNEGSKA (reference sequence). Trimming removed 4 bases at V and 1 base at J, with 4 bases between. CDR3: CSAIDNYGYTF. As DNA, the CDR3 is TGCAGTGCTATAGATAACTATGGCTACACCTTC.

The gene calls are TRBV18 and TRBJ2-7, with 7 bases fitting TRBD1. Germline lookup yields CDR1 KGHSH and CDR2 LQKENI. The V and J ends lost 3 bases and 0 bases, in that order; junction bases with no gene match: 8. This CDR3 region has 16 residues. Here the CDR3 reads CASSPIGQEGSYEQYF. The CDR3 nucleotides read TGTGCCAGCTCACCCATAGGACAGGAAGGCTCCTACGAGCAGTACTTC.

The gene calls are TRBV14 and TRBJ2-7, with D possibly matching TRBD1 (6 bases). The length of the CDR3 is 14 residues. Germline CDR1 SGHDN, CDR2 FVKESK. V was cut by 5 bases and J by 3 bases, with 14 bases left in between. CDR3 in DNA: TGTGCCAGCAGCACTCGACAGGCCCGCTACGAGCAGTACTTC. Amino acid sequence: CASSTRQARYEQYF.

This clone was recorded only once. The rearrangement uses TRBV27 and TRBJ1-2; D call uncertain. The CDR3 covers 13 residues. Germline-derived CDR1 and CDR2 are MNHEY and SMNVEV (reference sequence). Trimming left V 8 bases short and J 0 bases short, with 10 bases between. CDR3 protein: CASRASPNYGYTF. The CDR3 coding sequence is TGTGCCAGCCGAGCGAGTCCTAACTATGGCTACACCTTC.

The J gene is TRBJ2-1, the V gene TRBV16; 8 bases line up with TRBD1. The germline CDR1 and CDR2 sequences are KGHSY and FQNENV. Germline trimming cut 0 bases from V and 15 bases from J; bases unmatched to any gene: 7. This CDR3 contains 13 residues. DNA for the CDR3: TGTGCCAGCAGCCAATCGCGTGGGACAGGTCCGTTCTTC. Translated, it gives CASSQSRGTGPFF.

The chain has TRBV7-3 and TRBJ2-3; 8 bases line up with TRBD2. Germline V gene data show CDR1 as SGHTA and CDR2 as FQGTGA. CDR3 size: 14 residues. V was pared by 4 bases and J by 1 base, with 1 base of the junction left unmatched. CDR3 protein: CASSSTSGTDTQYF. CDR3 nucleotide sequence: TGTGCCAGCAGCTCGACTAGCGGCACAGATACGCAGTATTTT.

The chain uses TRBV7-2 and TRBJ2-1, with D perhaps matching TRBD1 (5 bases). Germline V gives CDR1 SGHTA, CDR2 FQGNSA. The CDR3 runs 14 residues. Deletions cut 7 bases from V and 7 bases from J, with 17 bases between. CDR3 sequence reads: CASTVGAEVNEQFF. The CDR3 region has the DNA TGTGCCAGCACCGTTGGGGCCGAGGTTAATGAGCAGTTCTTC. Full variable domain (remainder filled in from reference TRBV7-2 and TRBJ2-1): GAGVSQSPSNKVTEKGKDVELRCDPISGHTALYWYRQSLGQGLEFLIYFQGNSAPDKSGLPSDRFSAERTGGSVSTLTIQRTQQEDSAVYLCASTVGAEVNEQFFGPGTRLTVL.

V is TRBV6-4 and J is TRBJ1-1; D is perhaps TRBD1 (5 bases). This CDR3 spans 13 amino acids. The germline gives CDR1 MRHNA, CDR2 SNTAGT. V was cut by 5 bases and J by 2 bases, with 9 bases left in between. CDR3 residues: CASSLTGNTEAFF. DNA for the CDR3: TGTGCCAGCAGTCTTACAGGTAACACTGAAGCTTTCTTT.

The chain employs TRBV28 and TRBJ2-7; either TRBD1 or TRBD2 may fit D (6 bases each). V was cut by 8 bases and J by 4 bases, with 18 bases left in between. Per germline, CDR1 MDHEN and CDR2 SYDVKM. The CDR3 covers 14 residues. This CDR3 is CASEGGKQGYEQYF. In nucleotides, the CDR3 is TGTGCCAGCGAAGGGGGGAAACAGGGTTACGAGCAGTACTTC.

J is TRBJ2-2 and V is TRBV29-1; perhaps TRBD1 as D (6 bases). Germline lookup yields CDR1 SQVTM and CDR2 ANQGSEA. V lost 5 bases to trimming and J lost 1 base, with 11 bases between them. This CDR3 has 14 residues. CDR3 sequence: CSVCQTGNTGELFF. The CDR3, as DNA: TGCAGCGTTTGCCAGACAGGGAACACCGGGGAGCTGTTTTTT.

The rearrangement links TRBV27 to TRBJ2-1, with 11 nucleotides matching TRBD2. Germline V gives CDR1 MNHEY, CDR2 SMNVEV (reference sequence). V was pared by 5 bases and J by 7 bases, with 19 bases of the junction left unmatched. This CDR3 region has 19 residues. CDR3 protein: CASSPGHPASGRMGNEQFF. The CDR3 DNA follows: TGTGCCAGCAGTCCGGGACACCCGGCTAGCGGGAGGATGGGGAATGAGCAGTTCTTC.

This rearrangement joins TRBV2 to TRBJ1-2; D might be TRBD1 (5 bases). The CDR3 is 12 amino acids. Germline V lookup: CDR1 SNHLY, CDR2 FYNNEI. V was pared by 8 bases and J by 4 bases, with 11 bases between. The CDR3 coding sequence is TGTGCCAGCGGCGACAGAGTCTATGGCTACACCTTC. Translated, it gives CASGDRVYGYTF. Combining the CDR3 with reference TRBV2 and TRBJ1-2 gives the whole variable domain EPEVTQTPSHQVTQMGQEVILRCVPISNHLYFYWYRQILGQKVEFLVSFYNNEISEKSEIFDDQFSVERPDGSNFTLKIRSTKLEDSAMYFCASGDRVYGYTFGSGTRLTVV.

The sample holds one count of this clone. The J gene is TRBJ2-7, the V gene TRBV19, with D unresolved. The CDR3 covers 13 residues. Germline loops: CDR1 LNHDA, CDR2 SQIVND (reference sequence). V was clipped by 3 bases and J by 4 bases, with 10 bases between them. The CDR3 bases are TGTGCCAGTAGTATCATGGGCGGTTACGAGCAGTACTTC. Its translation: CASSIMGGYEQYF.

The chain combines TRBV13 with TRBJ2-3; possible D gene TRBD2, 6 bases. Germline V CDR1 and CDR2: PRHDT, FYEKMQ (reference sequence). The V end was cut by 1 base, the J end by 4 bases, with 12 bases between. The CDR3 contains 15 residues. The CDR3: CASSLVGGASDTQYF. CDR3 DNA sequence: TGTGCCAGCAGCTTAGTGGGCGGGGCCTCAGATACGCAGTATTTT.

The CDR3 bases are TGTGCCAGCTTTGGGGGATTTGCGAACTATGGCTACACCTTC. Amino acids: CASFGGFANYGYTF. The chain recombines TRBV2 with TRBJ1-2; tentative D call: TRBD1 (5 bases). V was shortened by 8 bases and J by 2 bases, with 15 bases between the two germline ends. This CDR3 is built from 14 residues. Looked up from germline, CDR1 is SNHLY and CDR2 is FYNNEI. Full variable domain (rest looked up from reference TRBV2 and TRBJ1-2): EPEVTQTPSHQVTQMGQEVILRCVPISNHLYFYWYRQILGQKVEFLVSFYNNEISEKSEIFDDQFSVERPDGSNFTLKIRSTKLEDSAMYFCASFGGFANYGYTFGSGTRLTVV.